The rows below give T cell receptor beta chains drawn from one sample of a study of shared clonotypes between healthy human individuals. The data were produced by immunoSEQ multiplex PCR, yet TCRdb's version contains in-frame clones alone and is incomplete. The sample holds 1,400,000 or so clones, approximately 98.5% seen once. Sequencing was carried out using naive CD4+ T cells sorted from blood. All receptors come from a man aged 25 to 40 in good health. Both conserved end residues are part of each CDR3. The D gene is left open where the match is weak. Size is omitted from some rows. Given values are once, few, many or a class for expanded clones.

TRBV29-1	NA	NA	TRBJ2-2	CSVVGPVNTGELFF	TGCAGCGTTGTGGGGCCAGTGAACACCGGGGAGCTGTTTTTT
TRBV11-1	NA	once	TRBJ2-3	CASSLPTDTQYF	TGTGCCAGCAGCTTACCCACGGATACGCAGTATTTT
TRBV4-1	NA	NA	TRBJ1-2	CASSQEPGLGYGYTF	TGCGCCAGCAGCCAAGAACCGGGGCTAGGGTATGGCTACACCTTC
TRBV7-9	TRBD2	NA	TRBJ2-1	CASSLEAGNEQFF	TGTGCCAGCAGCTTAGAAGCGGGGAATGAGCAGTTCTTC
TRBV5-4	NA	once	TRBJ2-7	CASSSWTLSSYEQYF	TGTGCCAGCAGCTCATGGACACTCAGCTCCTACGAGCAGTACTTC
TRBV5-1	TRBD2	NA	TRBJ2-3	CASSSLPTRTSGSTDTQYF	TGCGCCAGCAGCTCCCTCCCGACCCGGACTAGCGGGAGTACAGATACGCAGTATTTT
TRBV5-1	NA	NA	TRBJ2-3	CASSSDTGLDTQYF	TGCGCCAGCAGCTCGGACACCGGCCTGGATACGCAGTATTTT
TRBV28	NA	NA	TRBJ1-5	CASKNRVDQPQHF	TGTGCCAGCAAGAATAGAGTTGATCAGCCCCAGCATTTT
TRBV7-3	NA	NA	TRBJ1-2	CASSPDRNYGYTF	TGTGCCAGCAGCCCAGACAGGAACTATGGCTACACCTTC
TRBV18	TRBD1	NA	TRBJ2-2	CASSSGTGVTGELFF	TGTGCCAGCTCGTCCGGGACAGGGGTCACCGGGGAGCTGTTTTTT
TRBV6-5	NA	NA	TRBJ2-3	CASSPDFTDTQYF	TGTGCCAGCAGTCCCGACTTCACAGATACGCAGTATTTT
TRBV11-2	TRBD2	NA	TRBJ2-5	CASSLGGRETQYF	TGTGCCAGCAGCCTGGGAGGGAGAGAGACCCAGTACTTC
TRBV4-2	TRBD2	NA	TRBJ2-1	CASRTSGSSYNEQFF	TGTGCCAGCAGAACTAGCGGGAGCTCCTACAATGAGCAGTTCTTC
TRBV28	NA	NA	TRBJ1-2	CASSGAGYTF	TGTGCCAGCAGTGGGGCTGGCTACACCTTC
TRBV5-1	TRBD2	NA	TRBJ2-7	CASRDGGGSYEQYF	TGCGCCAGCCGGGACGGCGGGGGCTCCTACGAGCAGTACTTC
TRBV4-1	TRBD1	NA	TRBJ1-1	CASSQPNRGQAFF	TGCGCCAGCAGCCAACCCAACAGGGGACAAGCTTTCTTT
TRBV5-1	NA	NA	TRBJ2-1	CASSLGQLEQFF	TGCGCCAGCAGCTTGGGACAGCTTGAGCAGTTCTTC
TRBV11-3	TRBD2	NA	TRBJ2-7	CASSLTSVGEQYF	TGTGCCAGCAGCTTAACTAGCGTAGGCGAGCAGTACTTC
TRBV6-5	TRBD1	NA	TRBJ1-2	CASSRDRGPGYGYTF	TGTGCCAGCTCCCGGGACAGGGGGCCTGGATATGGCTACACCTTC
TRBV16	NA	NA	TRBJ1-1	CASSQSSPYTEAFF	TGTGCCAGCAGCCAATCTTCTCCCTACACTGAAGCTTTCTTT
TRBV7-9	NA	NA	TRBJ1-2	CASSTGLNYGYTF	TGTGCCAGCAGCACCGGGCTCAACTATGGCTACACCTTC
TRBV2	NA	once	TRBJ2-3	CATISGQEGTDTQYF	TGTGCCACCATATCGGGTCAAGAGGGTACAGATACGCAGTATTTT
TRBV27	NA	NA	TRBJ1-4	CASSPMDRSNEKLFF	TGTGCCAGCAGTCCGATGGACAGATCTAATGAAAAACTGTTTTTT
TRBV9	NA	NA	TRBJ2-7	CASSVAGVHEQYF	TGTGCCAGCAGCGTAGCTGGAGTCCACGAGCAGTACTTC
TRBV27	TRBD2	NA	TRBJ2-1	CASSFASGIYNEQFF	TGTGCCAGCAGTTTTGCTAGCGGGATTTACAATGAGCAGTTCTTC
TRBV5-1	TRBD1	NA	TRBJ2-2	CASSLGPGTGGAGELFF	TGCGCCAGCAGCTTGGGACCCGGGACAGGGGGCGCCGGGGAGCTGTTTTTT